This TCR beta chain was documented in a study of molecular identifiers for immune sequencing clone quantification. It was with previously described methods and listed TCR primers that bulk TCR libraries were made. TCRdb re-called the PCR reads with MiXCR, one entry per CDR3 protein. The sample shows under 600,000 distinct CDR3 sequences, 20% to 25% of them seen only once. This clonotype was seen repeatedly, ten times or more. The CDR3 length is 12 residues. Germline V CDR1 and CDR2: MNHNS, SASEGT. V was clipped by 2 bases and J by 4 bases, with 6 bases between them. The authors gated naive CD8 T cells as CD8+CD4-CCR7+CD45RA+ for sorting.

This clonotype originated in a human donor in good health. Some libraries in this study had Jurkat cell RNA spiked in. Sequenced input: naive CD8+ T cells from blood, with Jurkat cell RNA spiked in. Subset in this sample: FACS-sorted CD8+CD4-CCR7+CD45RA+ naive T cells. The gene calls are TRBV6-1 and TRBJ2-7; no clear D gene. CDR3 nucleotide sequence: TGTGCCAGCAGTGAATTAGGGTACGAGCAGTACTTC. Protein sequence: CASSELGYEQYF.